This entry describes one T cell receptor beta chain. This receptor's antigen is unknown. One junction end does not reproduce the germline sequence, and a read error may be involved. The CDR3 has 16 amino acids, counting the end cysteine and phenylalanine. The CDR3 DNA has 48 bases and is translated from base 1. Systemically healthy Caucasian individuals from Russia, over 30 in total and aged about 6 to 95 years, were included as donors. Around 10 milliliters of peripheral blood were drawn from each donor into EDTA-treated Vacutainer tubes. Ficoll-Paque density-gradient centrifugation was used to isolate PBMCs, with at least 6 million per sample. Total RNA, at least 6 micrograms per sample, was extracted from PBMCs with Trizol reagent. Naive CD45RAhigh/CD27high T cell percentages were measured by flow cytometry on a PBMC aliquot from every donor. The data derive from a study of blood T cells in healthy people across ages (dated by TCRdb to about 2015). In terms of the full investigation: In model experiments, template switching captured about one uniquely barcoded TCR beta cDNA molecule for every two T cells. Age-related changes in TCR beta repertoire diversity were measured in the study by deep sequencing normalized with unique cDNA molecular identifiers. The donors were split into four age groups: young (average 16 years), middle-aged (about 40), aged (roughly 65) and long-lived (under 90). Two additional independent replicas of 1 million unique cDNA reads from the same blood draw were analyzed for two donors (one aged 18 to 29 and one aged 80 or older).

Overall study outcomes, separate from this receptor: Observed TCR beta diversity per million T cells fell roughly linearly with age, and a significant reduction was already apparent by age around 39. Because donor CMV infection status was unknown, age-related changes in expanded clonotypes were potentially confounded. Since profiling was done on bulk unsorted PBMCs, naive and antigen-experienced compartments could not be conclusively compared. There was a strong correlation between observed TCR beta diversity and the percentage of naive T cells measured by flow cytometry. Estimates of total diversity based on one million sequenced T cells were considered lower bounds and underestimates. Compared with the aged group, the long-lived group had more naive CD4+ T cells, fewer expanded clones and increased TCR diversity, a pattern suggesting age selection.

The library was obtained by 5' RACE. The sequencer listed for this sample is Illumina HiSeq 2500. A second PCR of 7 to 11 cycles was run with a J-beta primer mix and a sample-barcoded 5' primer. A unique molecular identifier was introduced onto each TCR beta cDNA molecule by a template-switch 5' adaptor carrying 12 random nucleotides. At least 2.5 million CDR3-containing paired-end reads were obtained from each sample. All of the RNA was converted into first-strand cDNA using the Mint cDNA synthesis kit, with a TRBC-specific oligonucleotide serving as the primer. Following uracil-DNA glycosylase treatment, a first 18-cycle PCR with universal primers M1SS and BC2_uni_R was performed on all cDNA. For the original study's pipeline: Normalization of each sample was performed by random selection of 1 million high-quality reads, each carrying a distinct molecular identifier. Instead of being binned into consensus sequences, reads with shared molecular identifiers were discarded. CDR3 identification, clonotype clustering and error correction used MiTCR with a Q25 quality threshold and the strictest error-elimination algorithm. A nonparametric unseen species model with Euler transformation was used to estimate lower-bound total TCR beta diversity. TCRdb trimmed the raw reads at Q25, called clones with MiXCR and kept productive beta chains. CDR3 protein sequences are deduplicated, and each keeps its most common genes and DNA. TCRdb, not the authors, supplied the V and J calls. The sample profile shows about 570,000 distinct CDR3 sequences; roughly a quarter of them were found once. The ten largest clonotypes hold roughly 3.5% of the sample.

In addition, the sample was reused for a study of T cells of mothers and their children. Per that second paper: Donors were nine systemically healthy Caucasian individuals: three mothers and their six children. cDNA synthesis used all of the extracted RNA, with roughly 1.5 ug of RNA in each 15 ul reaction. In the second PCR, sample barcodes and 2-4 random nucleotides were introduced via the M1S primer. Over 8.5 million TCR beta CDR3 reads were obtained for each mother, and around 2.7 million reads were obtained for each child. Thymic selection shapes the output of TCR recombination in a similar way in related and unrelated pairs, and inherited differences have a minor effect. Normalized repertoire overlap was always found to be slightly, but never significantly, higher in related mother-child pairs than in unrelated mother-child pairs. No persistent microchimeric T cell clones were found, with a detection sensitivity of 80 to 100 clones per million clonotypes. Deep NGS was used in the study to compare the TCR beta repertoires of mothers and children and to look for features that separate related mother-child pairs from unrelated individuals. The mean age was roughly 44 +/- 4 years for the mothers and approximately 11 +/- 4 years for the children. After adapter ligation with NEBNext reagents, the libraries were sequenced on Illumina HiSeq 2000 with 100+100 nt paired-end reads. To prevent cross-contamination, the mother and child libraries were prepared a month apart and were sequenced in separate runs. Each donor had between 500,000 and 2,000,000 distinct TCR beta clonotypes identified. Naive TCR beta clonotypes were estimated from low-frequency clonotypes matched to each donor's FACS-determined naive share, without sorting.

Sequencing used blood. This chain joins TRBV12-3 or TRBV12-4 to TRBJ2-3, and possibly TRBD2, on 5 matching bases. This sequence originates from a boy aged 2 to 10 in good health. Here the CDR3 is given as CVSSLLARSRTDTQYF. The DNA sequence reads TGTGTCAGCAGCCTTTTAGCGAGATCCCGCACAGATACGCAGTATTTT.